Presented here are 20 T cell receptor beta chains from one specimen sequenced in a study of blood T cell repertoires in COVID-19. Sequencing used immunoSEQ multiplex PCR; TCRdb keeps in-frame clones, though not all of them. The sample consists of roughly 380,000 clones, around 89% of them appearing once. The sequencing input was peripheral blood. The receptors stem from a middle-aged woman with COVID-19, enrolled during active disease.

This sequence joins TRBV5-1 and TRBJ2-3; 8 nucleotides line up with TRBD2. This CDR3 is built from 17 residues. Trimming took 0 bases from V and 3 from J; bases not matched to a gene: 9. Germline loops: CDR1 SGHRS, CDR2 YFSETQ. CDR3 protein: CASSLDILAGVTDTQYF. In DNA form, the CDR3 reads TGCGCCAGCAGCTTGGACATTCTAGCGGGTGTTACAGATACGCAGTATTTT.

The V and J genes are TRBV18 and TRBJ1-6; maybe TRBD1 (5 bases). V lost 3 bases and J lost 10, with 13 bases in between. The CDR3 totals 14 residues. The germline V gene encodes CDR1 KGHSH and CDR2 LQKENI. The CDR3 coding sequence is TGTGCCAGCTCACCGAGTTCGGGGGAGTCACCCCTCCACTTT. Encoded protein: CASSPSSGESPLHF. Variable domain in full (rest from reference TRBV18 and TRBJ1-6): NAGVMQNPRHLVRRRGQEARLRCSPMKGHSHVYWYRQLPEEGLKFMVYLQKENIIDESGMPKERFSAEFPKEGPSILRIQQVVRGDSAAYFCASSPSSGESPLHFGNGTRLTVT.

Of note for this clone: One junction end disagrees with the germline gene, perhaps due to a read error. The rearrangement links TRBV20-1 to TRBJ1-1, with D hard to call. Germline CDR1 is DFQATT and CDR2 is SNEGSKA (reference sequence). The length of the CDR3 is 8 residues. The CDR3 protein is CSASRERF. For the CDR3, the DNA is TGCAGTGCTAGTCGTGAGCGTTTT.

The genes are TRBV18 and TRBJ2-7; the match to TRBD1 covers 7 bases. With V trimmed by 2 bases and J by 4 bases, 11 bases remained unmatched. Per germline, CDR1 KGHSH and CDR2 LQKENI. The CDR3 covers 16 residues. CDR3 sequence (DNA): TGTGCCAGCTCACCAGGGGACAGCTACTACCAATACGAGCAGTACTTC. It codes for CASSPGDSYYQYEQYF.

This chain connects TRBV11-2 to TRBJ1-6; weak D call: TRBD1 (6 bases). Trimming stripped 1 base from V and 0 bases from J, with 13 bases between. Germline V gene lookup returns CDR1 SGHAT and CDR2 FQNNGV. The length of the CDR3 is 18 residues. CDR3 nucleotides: TGTGCCAGCAGCTTAGTAGGTACAGGGTACTCCTATAATTCACCCCTCCACTTT. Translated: CASSLVGTGYSYNSPLHF.

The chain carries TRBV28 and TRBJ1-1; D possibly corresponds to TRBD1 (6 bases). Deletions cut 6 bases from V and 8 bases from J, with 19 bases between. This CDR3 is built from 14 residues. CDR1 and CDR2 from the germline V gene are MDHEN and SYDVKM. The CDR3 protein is CASRPRTEPSEAFF. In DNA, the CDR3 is TGTGCCAGCAGACCTCGGACAGAGCCATCCGAAGCTTTCTTT.

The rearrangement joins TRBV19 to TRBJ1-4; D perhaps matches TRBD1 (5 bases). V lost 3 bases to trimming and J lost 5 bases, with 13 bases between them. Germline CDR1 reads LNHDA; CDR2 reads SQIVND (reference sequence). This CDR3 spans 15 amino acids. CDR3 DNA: TGTGCCAGTAGTATCTTGACAGATCGAAATGAAAAACTGTTTTTT. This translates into CASSILTDRNEKLFF.

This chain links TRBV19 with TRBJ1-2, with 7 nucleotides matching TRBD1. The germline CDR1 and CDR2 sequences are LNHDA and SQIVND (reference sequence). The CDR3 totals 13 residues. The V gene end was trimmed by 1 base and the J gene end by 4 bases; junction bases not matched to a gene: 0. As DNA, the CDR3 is TGTGCCAGTAGTATAGCAGGGGGCTATGGCTACACCTTC. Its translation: CASSIAGGYGYTF.

The CDR3 spells CASSSSSPLETQYF. In DNA, the CDR3 is TGTGCCAGCAGCTCCTCTTCCCCACTGGAGACCCAGTACTTC. J is TRBJ2-5 and V is TRBV5-4; D is uncertain. The CDR3 runs 14 residues. V was clipped by 3 bases and J by 5 bases, with 14 bases between them. Per germline, CDR1 SGHNT and CDR2 YYREEE (reference sequence).

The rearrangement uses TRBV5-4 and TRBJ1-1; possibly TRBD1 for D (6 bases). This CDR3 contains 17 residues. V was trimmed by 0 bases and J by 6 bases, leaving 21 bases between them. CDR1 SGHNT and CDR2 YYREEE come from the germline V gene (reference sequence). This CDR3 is CASSLAGQGMAGAEAFF. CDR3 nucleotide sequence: TGTGCCAGCAGCTTGGCCGGGCAGGGGATGGCTGGCGCTGAAGCTTTCTTT.

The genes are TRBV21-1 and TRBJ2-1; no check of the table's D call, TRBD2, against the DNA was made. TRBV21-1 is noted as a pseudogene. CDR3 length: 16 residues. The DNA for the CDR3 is TGTGCCAGCAGCCCAGAAGGCGGGGGGCCCTACAATGAGCAGTTCTTC. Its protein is CASSPEGGGPYNEQFF.

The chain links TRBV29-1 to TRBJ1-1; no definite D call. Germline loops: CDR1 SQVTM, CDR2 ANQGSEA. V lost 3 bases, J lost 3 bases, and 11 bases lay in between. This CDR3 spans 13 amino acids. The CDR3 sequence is CSVDETWDTEAFF. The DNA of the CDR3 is TGCAGCGTTGACGAGACATGGGACACTGAAGCTTTCTTT.

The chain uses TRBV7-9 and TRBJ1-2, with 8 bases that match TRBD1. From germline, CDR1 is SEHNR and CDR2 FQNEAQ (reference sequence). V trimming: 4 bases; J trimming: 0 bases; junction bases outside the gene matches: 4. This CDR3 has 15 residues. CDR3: CASSSDRGPNYGYTF. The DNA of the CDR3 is TGTGCCAGCAGCTCTGACAGGGGCCCTAACTATGGCTACACCTTC.

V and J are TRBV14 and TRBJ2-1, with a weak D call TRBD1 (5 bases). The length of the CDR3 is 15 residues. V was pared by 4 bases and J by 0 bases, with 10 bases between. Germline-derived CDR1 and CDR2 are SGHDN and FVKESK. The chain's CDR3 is CASSLGASSYNEQFF. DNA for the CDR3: TGTGCCAGCAGCCTAGGGGCTAGCTCCTACAATGAGCAGTTCTTC.

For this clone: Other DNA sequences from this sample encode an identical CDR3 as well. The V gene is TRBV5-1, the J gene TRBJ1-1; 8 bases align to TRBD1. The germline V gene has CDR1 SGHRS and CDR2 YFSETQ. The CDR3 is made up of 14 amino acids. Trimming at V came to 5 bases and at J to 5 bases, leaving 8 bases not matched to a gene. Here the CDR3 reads CASRVGQGGTEAFF. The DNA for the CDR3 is TGCGCCAGCAGAGTTGGACAGGGAGGAACTGAAGCTTTCTTT.

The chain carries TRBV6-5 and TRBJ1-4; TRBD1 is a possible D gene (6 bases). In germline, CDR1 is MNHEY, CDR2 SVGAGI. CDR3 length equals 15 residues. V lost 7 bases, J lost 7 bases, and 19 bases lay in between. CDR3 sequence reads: CASTTASGGGEKLFF. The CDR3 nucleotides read TGTGCCAGCACGACCGCTTCGGGAGGGGGTGAAAAACTGTTTTTT.

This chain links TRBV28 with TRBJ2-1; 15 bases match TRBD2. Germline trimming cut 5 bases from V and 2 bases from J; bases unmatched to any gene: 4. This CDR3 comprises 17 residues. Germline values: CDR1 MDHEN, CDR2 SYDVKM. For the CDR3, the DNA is TGTGCCAGCAGTCTGGGACTAGCGGGAGGTACCTACAATGAGCAGTTCTTC. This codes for CASSLGLAGGTYNEQFF.

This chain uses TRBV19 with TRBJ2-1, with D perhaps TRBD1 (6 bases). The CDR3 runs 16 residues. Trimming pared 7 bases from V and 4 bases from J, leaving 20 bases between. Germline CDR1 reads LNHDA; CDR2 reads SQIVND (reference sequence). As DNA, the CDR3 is TGTGCCAGTAACCCAACAGGGCTTTTGGGGTACAATGAGCAGTTCTTC. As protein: CASNPTGLLGYNEQFF.

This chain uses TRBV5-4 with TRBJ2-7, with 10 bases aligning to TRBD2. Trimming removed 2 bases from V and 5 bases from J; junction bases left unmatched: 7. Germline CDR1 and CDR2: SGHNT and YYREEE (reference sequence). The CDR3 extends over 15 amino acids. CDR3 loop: CASSFTSGETHEQYF. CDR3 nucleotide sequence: TGTGCCAGCAGCTTTACTAGCGGGGAAACCCACGAGCAGTACTTC.

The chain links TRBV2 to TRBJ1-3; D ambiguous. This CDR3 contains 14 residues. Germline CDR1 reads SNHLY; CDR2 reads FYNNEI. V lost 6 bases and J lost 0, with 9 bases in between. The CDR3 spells CASRDSHSGNTIYF. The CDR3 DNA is TGTGCCAGCAGGGACTCCCACTCTGGAAACACCATATATTTT. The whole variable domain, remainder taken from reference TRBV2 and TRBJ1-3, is EPEVTQTPSHQVTQMGQEVILRCVPISNHLYFYWYRQILGQKVEFLVSFYNNEISEKSEIFDDQFSVERPDGSNFTLKIRSTKLEDSAMYFCASRDSHSGNTIYFGEGSWLTVV.